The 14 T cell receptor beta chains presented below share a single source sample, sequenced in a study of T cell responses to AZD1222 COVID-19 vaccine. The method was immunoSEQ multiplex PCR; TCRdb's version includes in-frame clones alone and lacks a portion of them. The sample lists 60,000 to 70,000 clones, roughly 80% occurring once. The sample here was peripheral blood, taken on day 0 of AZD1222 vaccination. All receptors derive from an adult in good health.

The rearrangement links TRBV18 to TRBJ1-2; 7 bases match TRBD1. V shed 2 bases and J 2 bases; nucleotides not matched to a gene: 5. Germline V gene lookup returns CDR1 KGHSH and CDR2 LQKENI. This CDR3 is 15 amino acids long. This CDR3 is CASSPETGSNYGYTF. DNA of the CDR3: TGTGCCAGCTCACCAGAGACAGGGTCCAACTATGGCTACACCTTC.

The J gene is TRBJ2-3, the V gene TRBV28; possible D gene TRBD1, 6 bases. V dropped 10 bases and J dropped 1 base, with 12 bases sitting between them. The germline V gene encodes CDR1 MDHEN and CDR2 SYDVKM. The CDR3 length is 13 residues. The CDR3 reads CATRQAGTDTQYF. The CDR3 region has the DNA TGTGCCACCAGACAGGCTGGCACAGATACGCAGTATTTT.

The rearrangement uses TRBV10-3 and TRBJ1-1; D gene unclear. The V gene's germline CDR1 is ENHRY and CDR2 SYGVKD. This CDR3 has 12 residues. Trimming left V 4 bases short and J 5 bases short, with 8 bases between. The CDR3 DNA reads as TGTGCCATCAGTGTAGGGAGGACTGAAGCTTTCTTT. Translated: CAISVGRTEAFF.

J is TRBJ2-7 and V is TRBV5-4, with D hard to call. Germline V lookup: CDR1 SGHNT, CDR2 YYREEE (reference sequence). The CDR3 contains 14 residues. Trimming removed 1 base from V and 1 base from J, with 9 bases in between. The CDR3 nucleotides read TGTGCCAGCAGCTTGTGGGGAAGTTCCTACGAGCAGTACTTC. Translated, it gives CASSLWGSSYEQYF.

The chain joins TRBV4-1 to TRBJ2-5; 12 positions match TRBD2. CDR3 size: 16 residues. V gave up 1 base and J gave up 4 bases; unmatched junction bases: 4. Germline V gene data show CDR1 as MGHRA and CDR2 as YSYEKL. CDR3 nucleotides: TGCGCCAGCAGCCAAGCTAGCGGGGGGGCTTTAGAGACCCAGTACTTC. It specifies CASSQASGGALETQYF.

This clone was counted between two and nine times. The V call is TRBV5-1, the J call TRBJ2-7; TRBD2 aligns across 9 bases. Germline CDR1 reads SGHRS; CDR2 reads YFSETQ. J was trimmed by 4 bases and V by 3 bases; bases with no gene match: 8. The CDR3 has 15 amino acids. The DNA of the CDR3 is TGCGCCAGCAGCTGGACAGCGGGGGGCGTTTACGAGCAGTACTTC. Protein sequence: CASSWTAGGVYEQYF.

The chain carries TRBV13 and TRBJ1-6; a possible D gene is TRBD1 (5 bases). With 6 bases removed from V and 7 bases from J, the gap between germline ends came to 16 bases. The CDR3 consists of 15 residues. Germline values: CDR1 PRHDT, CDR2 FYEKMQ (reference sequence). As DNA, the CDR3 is TGTGCCAGCAGTCTGGGGCGGGCTCGGAATTCACCCCTCCACTTT. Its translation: CASSLGRARNSPLHF.

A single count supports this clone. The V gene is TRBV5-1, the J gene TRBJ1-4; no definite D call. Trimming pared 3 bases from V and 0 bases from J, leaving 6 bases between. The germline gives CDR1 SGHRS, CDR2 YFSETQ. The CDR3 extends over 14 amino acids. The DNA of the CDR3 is TGCGCCAGCAGCTCTGGAGCAACTAATGAAAAACTGTTTTTT. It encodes CASSSGATNEKLFF.

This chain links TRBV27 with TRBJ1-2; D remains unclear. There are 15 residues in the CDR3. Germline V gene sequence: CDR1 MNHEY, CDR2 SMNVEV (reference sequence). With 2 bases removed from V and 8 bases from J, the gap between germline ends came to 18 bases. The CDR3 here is CASSLDIFGRTGYTF. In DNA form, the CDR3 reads TGTGCCAGCAGTTTAGACATATTCGGTCGGACGGGCTACACCTTC.

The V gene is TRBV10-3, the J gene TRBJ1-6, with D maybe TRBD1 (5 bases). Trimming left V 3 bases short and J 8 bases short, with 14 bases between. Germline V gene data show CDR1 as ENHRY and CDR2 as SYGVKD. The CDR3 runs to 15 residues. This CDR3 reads CAISEGGTGDSPLHF. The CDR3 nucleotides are TGTGCCATCAGTGAAGGAGGGACCGGGGATTCACCCCTCCACTTT.

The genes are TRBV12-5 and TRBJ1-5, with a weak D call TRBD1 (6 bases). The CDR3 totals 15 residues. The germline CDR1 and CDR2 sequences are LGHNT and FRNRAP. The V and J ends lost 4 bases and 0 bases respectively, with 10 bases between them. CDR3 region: CASGSQGDSNQPQHF. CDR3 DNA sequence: TGTGCTAGTGGTTCACAGGGAGATAGCAATCAGCCCCAGCATTTT.

The CDR3 sequence: CASSAGRSGNTIYF. CDR3 nucleotides: TGTGCCAGTAGCGCAGGGAGGTCTGGAAACACCATATATTTT. The rearrangement joins TRBV19 to TRBJ1-3; perhaps TRBD1 as D (5 bases). The V gene lost 6 bases and the J gene lost 1 base, with 10 bases spanning the gap. This CDR3 comprises 14 residues. Germline V CDR1 and CDR2: LNHDA, SQIVND (reference sequence).

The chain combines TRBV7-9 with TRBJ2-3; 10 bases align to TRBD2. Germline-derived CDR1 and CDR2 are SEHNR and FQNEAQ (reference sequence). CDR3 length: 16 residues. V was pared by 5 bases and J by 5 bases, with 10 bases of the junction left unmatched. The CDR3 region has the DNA TGTGCCAGCAGCCTCCAGATAGCGGGGGGTGGAGATACGCAGTATTTT. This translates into CASSLQIAGGGDTQYF.

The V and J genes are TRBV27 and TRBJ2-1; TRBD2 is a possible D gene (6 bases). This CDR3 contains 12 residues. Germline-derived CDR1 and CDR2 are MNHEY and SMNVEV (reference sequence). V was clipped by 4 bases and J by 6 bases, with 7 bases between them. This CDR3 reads CASSSGVNEQFF. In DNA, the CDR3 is TGTGCCAGCAGTTCGGGAGTCAATGAGCAGTTCTTC.